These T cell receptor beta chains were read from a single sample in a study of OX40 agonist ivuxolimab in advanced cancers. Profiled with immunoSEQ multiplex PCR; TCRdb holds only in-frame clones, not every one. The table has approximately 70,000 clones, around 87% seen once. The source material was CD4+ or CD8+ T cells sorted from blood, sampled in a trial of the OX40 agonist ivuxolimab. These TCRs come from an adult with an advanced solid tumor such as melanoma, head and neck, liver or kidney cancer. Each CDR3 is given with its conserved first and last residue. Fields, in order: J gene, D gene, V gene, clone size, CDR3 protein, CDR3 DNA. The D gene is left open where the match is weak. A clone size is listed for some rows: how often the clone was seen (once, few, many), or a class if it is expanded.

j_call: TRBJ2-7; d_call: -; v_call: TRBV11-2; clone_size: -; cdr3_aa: CASSFGQRRAEQYF; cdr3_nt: TGTGCCAGCAGCTTTGGACAACGAAGGGCCGAGCAGTACTTC
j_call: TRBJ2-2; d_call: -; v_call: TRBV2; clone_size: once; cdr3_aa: CASKPNTGELFF; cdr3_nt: TGTGCCAGCAAACCGAACACCGGGGAGCTGTTTTTT
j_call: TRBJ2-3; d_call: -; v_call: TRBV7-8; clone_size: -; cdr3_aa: CASSFGPSTDTQYF; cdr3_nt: TGTGCCAGCAGCTTCGGTCCTAGCACAGATACGCAGTATTTT
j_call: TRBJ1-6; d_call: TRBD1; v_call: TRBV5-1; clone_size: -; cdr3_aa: CASSSEGQLNSPLHF; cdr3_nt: TGCGCCAGCAGTTCCGAGGGACAGCTTAATTCACCCCTCCACTTT
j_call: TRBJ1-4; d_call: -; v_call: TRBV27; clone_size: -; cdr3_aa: CASRGQGNEKLFF; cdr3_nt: TGTGCCAGCAGGGGTCAGGGTAATGAAAAACTGTTTTTT
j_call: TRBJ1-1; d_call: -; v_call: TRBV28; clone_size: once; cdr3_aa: CATGGNTEAFF; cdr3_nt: TGTGCCACGGGGGGGAACACTGAAGCTTTCTTT
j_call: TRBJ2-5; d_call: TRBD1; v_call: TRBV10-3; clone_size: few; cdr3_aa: CAISDTGGETQYF; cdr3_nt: TGTGCCATCAGTGATACAGGGGGAGAGACCCAGTACTTC
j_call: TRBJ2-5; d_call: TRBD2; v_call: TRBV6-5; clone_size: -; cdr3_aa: CASTRSGGLGETQYF; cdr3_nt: TGTGCCAGCACCCGATCGGGGGGGCTGGGTGAGACCCAGTACTTC
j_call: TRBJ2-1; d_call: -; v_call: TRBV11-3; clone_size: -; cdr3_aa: CASSRGQSYNEQFF; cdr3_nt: TGTGCCAGCAGCCGAGGTCAGAGCTACAATGAGCAGTTCTTC
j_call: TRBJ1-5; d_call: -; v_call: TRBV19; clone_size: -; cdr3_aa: CASSIRGQPQHF; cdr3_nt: TGTGCCAGTAGTATACGGGGTCAGCCCCAGCATTTT
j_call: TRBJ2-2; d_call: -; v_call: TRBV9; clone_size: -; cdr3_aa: CASSVVPVNTGELFF; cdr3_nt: TGTGCCAGCAGCGTAGTCCCAGTGAACACCGGGGAGCTGTTTTTT
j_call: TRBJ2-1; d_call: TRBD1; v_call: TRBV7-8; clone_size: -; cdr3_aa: CASSPRGSPLYNEQFF; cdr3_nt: TGTGCCAGCAGCCCCAGGGGGTCCCCACTTTACAATGAGCAGTTCTTC
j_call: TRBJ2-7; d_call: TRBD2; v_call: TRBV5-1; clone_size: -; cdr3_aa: CASSLARGSRNEQYF; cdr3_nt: TGCGCCAGCAGCTTGGCGCGCGGGAGTAGGAACGAGCAGTACTTC
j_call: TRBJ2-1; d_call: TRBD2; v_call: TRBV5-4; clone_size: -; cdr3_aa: CASSLRLAGGKGEQFF; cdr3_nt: TGTGCCAGCAGCTTAAGACTAGCGGGGGGGAAGGGTGAGCAGTTCTTC
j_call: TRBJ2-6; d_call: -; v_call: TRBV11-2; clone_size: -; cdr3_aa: CASSTREARALSGANVLTF; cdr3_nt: TGTGCCAGCAGCACCCGCGAGGCACGGGCCCTCTCTGGGGCCAACGTCCTGACTTTC
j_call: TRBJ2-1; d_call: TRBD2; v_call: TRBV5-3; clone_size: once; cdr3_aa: CARSLGGSWANEQFF; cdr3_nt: TGTGCCAGAAGCTTGGGCGGGAGTTGGGCAAATGAGCAGTTCTTC
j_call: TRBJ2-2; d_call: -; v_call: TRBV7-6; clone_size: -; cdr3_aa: CASSFRQENTGELFF; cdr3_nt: TGTGCCAGCAGCTTTCGGCAGGAGAACACCGGGGAGCTGTTTTTT
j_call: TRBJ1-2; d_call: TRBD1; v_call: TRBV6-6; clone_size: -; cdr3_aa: CASSSGQGFGYTF; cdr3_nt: TGTGCCAGCAGCTCGGGACAGGGGTTTGGCTACACCTTC
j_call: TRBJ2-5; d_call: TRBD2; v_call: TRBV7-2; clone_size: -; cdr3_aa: CASSLTSGGRETQYF; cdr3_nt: TGTGCCAGCAGCCTCACTAGCGGGGGGAGGGAGACCCAGTACTTC
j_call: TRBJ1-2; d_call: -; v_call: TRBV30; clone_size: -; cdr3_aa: CAWSRESYGYTF; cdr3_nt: TGTGCCTGGAGTAGAGAAAGTTATGGCTACACCTTC
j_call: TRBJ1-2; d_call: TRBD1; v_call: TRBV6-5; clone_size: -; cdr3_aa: CASSYGGQGNYGYTF; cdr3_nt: TGTGCCAGCAGTTACGGCGGACAGGGGAACTATGGCTACACCTTC
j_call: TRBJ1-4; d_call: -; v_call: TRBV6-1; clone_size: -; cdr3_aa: CASRQGGEGEKLFF; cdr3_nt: TGTGCCAGCAGACAGGGAGGTGAAGGTGAAAAACTGTTTTTT
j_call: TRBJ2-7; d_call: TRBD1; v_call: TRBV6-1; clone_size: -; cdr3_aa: CASSRQGYEQYF; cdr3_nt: TGTGCCAGCAGTCGACAGGGTTACGAGCAGTACTTC
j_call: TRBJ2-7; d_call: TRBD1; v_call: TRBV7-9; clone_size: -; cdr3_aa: CASSQTGTGGEQYF; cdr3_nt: TGTGCCAGCAGCCAGACCGGGACAGGGGGCGAGCAGTACTTC
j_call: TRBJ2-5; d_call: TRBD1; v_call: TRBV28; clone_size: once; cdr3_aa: CASETGTGPGTQYF; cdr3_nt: TGTGCCAGCGAGACCGGGACAGGACCGGGGACCCAGTACTTC
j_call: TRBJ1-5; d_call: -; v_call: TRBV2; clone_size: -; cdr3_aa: CASSDSPYQPQHF; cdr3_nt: TGTGCCAGCAGTGATAGCCCGTATCAGCCCCAGCATTTT
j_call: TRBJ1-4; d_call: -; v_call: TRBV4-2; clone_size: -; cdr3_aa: CASSQDITTNEKLFF; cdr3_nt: TGTGCCAGCAGCCAAGACATTACAACTAATGAAAAACTGTTTTTT
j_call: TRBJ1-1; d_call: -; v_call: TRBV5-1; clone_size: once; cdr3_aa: CASSLQLNTEAFF; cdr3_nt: TGCGCCAGCAGCTTACAGCTGAACACTGAAGCTTTCTTT
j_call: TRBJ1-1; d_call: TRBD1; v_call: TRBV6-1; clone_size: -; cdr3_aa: CASSEPGQGFTEAFF; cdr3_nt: TGTGCCAGCAGTGAACCGGGACAGGGTTTTACTGAAGCTTTCTTT
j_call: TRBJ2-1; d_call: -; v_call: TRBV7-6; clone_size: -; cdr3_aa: CASSLEAPGSYNEQFF; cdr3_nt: TGTGCCAGCAGCTTAGAGGCCCCCGGCTCCTACAATGAGCAGTTCTTC
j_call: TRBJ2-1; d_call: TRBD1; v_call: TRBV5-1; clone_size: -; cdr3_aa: CASSPGQEYNEQFF; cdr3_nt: TGCGCCAGCAGTCCGGGACAGGAATACAATGAGCAGTTCTTC
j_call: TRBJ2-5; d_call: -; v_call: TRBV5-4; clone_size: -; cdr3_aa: CASSLQGGGQETQYF; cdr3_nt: TGTGCCAGCAGCTTGCAGGGTGGGGGCCAAGAGACCCAGTACTTC